The present entry profiles one TCR beta chain with its context. Its cognate antigen is unknown. Germline loops: CDR1 SGHRS, CDR2 YFSETQ. V lost 0 bases and J lost 6, with 13 bases in between. This CDR3 contains 14 residues. Noted time point: baseline pretreatment blood. Treatment indicated: 15 Gy SBRT to primary tumor, nephrectomy 4 weeks later. Measured with immunoSEQ multiplex PCR; TCRdb has only the in-frame clones, and not every one. The data show tens of thousands of clones, 70% to 85% seen once. This entry is derived from a study of radiation and T cells in renal cell carcinoma. Whole-study results and caveats: Top tumor clonotypes rose in blood 2 weeks post-radiation, then contracted.

The sample was blood, taken from a patient whose treatment included radiotherapy and nephrectomy. V usage is TRBV5-1 and J usage is TRBJ2-7; possible D gene TRBD2, 5 bases. The receptor was derived from a man aged 55-75 years with renal cell carcinoma. The CDR3 here is CASSLAGAAGEQYF. The CDR3 nucleotides read TGCGCCAGCAGCTTGGCCGGTGCGGCGGGCGAGCAGTACTTC.